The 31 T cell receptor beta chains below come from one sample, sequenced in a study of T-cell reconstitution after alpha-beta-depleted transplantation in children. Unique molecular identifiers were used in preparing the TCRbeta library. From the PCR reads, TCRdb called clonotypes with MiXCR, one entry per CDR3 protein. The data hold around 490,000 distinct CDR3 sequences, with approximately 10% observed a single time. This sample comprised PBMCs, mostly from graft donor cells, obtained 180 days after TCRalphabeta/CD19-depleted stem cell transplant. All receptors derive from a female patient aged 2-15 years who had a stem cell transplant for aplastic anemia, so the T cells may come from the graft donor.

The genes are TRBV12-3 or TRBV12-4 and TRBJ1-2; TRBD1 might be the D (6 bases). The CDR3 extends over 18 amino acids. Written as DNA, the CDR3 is TGTACCTTCAGTTTCGGAGGGGCCAGGGGTCTCCGGAACTATGGCTACACCTTC. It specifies CTFSFGGARGLRNYGYTF.

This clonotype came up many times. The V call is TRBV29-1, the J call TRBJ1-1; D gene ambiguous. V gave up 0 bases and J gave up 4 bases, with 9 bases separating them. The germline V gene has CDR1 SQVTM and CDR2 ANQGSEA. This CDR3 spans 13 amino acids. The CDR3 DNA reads TGCAGCGTTGAAGATCGAGGTGGCACTGAAGCTTTCTTT. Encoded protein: CSVEDRGGTEAFF. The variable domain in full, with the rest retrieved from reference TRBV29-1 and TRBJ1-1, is SAVISQKPSRDICQRGTSLTIQCQVDSQVTMMFWYRQQPGQSLTLIATANQGSEATYESGFVIDKFPISRPNLTFSTLTVSNMSPEDSSIYLCSVEDRGGTEAFFGQGTRLTVV.

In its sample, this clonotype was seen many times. The CDR3 region is CASSLTGGPEAFF. The CDR3 DNA is TGTGCCAGCAGCTTGACAGGGGGTCCTGAAGCTTTCTTT. The chain uses TRBV7-2 and TRBJ1-1; 9 bases match TRBD1. With 3 bases clipped from V and 6 bases from J, the junction kept 2 bases outside the gene matches. CDR3 length equals 13 residues. In germline, CDR1 is SGHTA, CDR2 FQGNSA.

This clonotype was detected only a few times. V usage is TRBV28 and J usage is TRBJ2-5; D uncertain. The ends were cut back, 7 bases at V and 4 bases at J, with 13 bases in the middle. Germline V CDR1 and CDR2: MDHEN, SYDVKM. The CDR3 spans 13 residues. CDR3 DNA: TGTGCCAGCAACCCTAGGCGCGCAGAGACCCAGTACTTC. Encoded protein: CASNPRRAETQYF.

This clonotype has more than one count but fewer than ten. Here the CDR3 DNA reads TGTGCCAGCTCACCACCGGCACGTACTAGCACAGATACGCAGTATTTT. This translates into CASSPPARTSTDTQYF. The J gene is TRBJ2-3, the V gene TRBV18; D not certain. In germline, CDR1 is KGHSH, CDR2 LQKENI. The V end was cut by 0 bases, the J end by 0 bases, with 10 bases between. The CDR3 totals 16 residues.

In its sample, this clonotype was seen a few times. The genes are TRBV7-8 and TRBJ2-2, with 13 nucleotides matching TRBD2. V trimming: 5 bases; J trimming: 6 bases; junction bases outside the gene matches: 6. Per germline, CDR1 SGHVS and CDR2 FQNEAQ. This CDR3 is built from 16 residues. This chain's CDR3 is CASSMGLAGYPGELFF. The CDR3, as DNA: TGTGCCAGCAGCATGGGACTAGCGGGATATCCCGGGGAGCTGTTTTTT.

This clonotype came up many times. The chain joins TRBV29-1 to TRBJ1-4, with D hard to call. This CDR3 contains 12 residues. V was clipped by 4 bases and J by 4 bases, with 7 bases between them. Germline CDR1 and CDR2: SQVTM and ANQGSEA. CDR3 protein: CSVGWLNEKLFF. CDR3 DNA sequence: TGCAGCGTTGGGTGGCTTAATGAAAAACTGTTTTTT.

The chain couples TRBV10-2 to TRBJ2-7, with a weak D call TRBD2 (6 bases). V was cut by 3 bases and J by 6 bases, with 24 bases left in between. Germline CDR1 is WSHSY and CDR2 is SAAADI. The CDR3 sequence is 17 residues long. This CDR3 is CASSDRGSRDSHGEQYV. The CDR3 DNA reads TGCGCCAGCAGTGATCGGGGTAGCCGGGACTCCCATGGCGAGCAGTACGTC.

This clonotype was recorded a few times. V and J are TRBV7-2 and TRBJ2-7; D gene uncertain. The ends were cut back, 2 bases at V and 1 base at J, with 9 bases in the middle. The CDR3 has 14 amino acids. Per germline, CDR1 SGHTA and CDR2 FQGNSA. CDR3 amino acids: CASSLSLTSYEQYV. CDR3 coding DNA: TGTGCCAGCAGCTTAAGTTTGACTTCCTACGAGCAGTACGTC.

CDR3 protein: CASSFQGPDTQYF. CDR3 DNA: TGTGCCAGCAGTTTCCAGGGTCCAGATACGCAGTATTTT. The chain uses TRBV27 and TRBJ2-3; the D gene is possibly TRBD1 (5 bases). Germline V lookup: CDR1 MNHEY, CDR2 SMNVEV (reference sequence). The CDR3 spans 13 residues. The V end was cut by 3 bases, the J end by 4 bases, with 8 bases between.

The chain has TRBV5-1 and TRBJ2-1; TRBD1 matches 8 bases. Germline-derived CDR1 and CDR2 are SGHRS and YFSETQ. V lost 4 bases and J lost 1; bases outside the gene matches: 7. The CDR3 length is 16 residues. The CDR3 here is CASSRGQGLSYNEQFF. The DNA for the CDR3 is TGCGCCAGCAGCCGCGGACAGGGTTTATCCTACAATGAGCAGTTCTTC.

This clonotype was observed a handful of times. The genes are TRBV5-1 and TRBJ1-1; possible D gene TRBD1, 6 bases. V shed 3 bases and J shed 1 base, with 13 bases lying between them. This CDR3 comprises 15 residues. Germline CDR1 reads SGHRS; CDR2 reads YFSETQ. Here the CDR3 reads CASSSLTDRNTEAFF. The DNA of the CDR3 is TGCGCCAGCAGCTCTCTCACGGACAGGAACACTGAAGCTTTCTTT.

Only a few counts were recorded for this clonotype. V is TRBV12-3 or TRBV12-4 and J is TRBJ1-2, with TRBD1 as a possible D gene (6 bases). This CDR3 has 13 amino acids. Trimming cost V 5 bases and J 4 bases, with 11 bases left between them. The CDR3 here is CASSTRDIYGYTF. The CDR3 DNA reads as TGTGCCAGCAGTACCCGGGACATCTATGGCTACACCTTC.

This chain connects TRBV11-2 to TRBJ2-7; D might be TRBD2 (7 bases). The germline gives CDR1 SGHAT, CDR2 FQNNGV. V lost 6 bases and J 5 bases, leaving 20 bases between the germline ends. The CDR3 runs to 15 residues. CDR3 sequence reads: CASSPRAGAIDEQYF. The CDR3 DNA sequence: TGTGCCAGCAGTCCGAGGGCGGGGGCGATCGACGAGCAGTACTTC.

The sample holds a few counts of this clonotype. The CDR3 sequence is CASSLASGTSTDTQYF. The DNA of the CDR3 is TGTGCCAGCAGCTTGGCTAGCGGTACAAGCACAGATACGCAGTATTTT. This chain joins TRBV7-9 and TRBJ2-3, with 7 bases matching TRBD2. Trimming removed 3 bases from V and 0 bases from J; junction bases left unmatched: 6. The CDR3 length is 16 residues. CDR1 SEHNR and CDR2 FQNEAQ come from the germline V gene (reference sequence).

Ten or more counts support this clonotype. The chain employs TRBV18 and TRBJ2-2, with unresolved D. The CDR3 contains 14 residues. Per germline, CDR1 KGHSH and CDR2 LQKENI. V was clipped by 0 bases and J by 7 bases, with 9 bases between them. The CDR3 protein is CASSPPGGIGELFF. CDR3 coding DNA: TGTGCCAGCTCACCACCGGGCGGAATCGGGGAGCTGTTTTTT.

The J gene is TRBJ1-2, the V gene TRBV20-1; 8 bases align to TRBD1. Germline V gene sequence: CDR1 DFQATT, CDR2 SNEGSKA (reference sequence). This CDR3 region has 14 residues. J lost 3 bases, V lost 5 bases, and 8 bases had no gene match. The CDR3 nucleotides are TGCAGTGCTGTAATATTGACAGGGGACTATGGCTACACCTTC. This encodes CSAVILTGDYGYTF.

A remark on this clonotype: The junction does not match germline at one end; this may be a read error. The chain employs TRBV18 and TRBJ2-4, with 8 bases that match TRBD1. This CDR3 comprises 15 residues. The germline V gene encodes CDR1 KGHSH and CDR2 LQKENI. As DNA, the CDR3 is TGTGCCAGCTCTCTTCAGGGGGCGCGCCAAAACAGTCAGTACTTC. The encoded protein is CASSLQGARQNSQYF.

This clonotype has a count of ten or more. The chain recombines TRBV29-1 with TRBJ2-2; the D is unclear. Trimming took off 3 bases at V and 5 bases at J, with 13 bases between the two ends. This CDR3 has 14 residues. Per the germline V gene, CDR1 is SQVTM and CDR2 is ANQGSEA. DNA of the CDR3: TGCAGCGTTGATCGGATAGGTGGGACCGGGGAGCTGTTTTTT. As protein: CSVDRIGGTGELFF.

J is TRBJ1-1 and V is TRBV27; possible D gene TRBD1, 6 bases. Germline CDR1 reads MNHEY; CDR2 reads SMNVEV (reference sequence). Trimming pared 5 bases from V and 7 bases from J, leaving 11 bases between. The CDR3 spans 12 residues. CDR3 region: CASSPGANEAFF. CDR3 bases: TGTGCCAGCAGTCCAGGGGCCAATGAAGCTTTCTTT.

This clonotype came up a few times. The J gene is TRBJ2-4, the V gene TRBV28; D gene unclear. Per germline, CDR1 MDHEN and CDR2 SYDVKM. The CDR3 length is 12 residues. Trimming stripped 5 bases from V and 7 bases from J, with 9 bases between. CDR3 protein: CASSTMDNIQYF. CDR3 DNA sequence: TGTGCCAGCAGTACTATGGATAACATTCAGTACTTC.

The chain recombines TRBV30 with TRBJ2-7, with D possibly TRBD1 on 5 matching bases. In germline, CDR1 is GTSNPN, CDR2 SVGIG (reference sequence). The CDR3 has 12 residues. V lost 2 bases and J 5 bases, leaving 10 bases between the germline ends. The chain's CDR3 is CAWSRRDHEQYF. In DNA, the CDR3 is TGTGCCTGGAGTCGCAGGGATCACGAGCAGTACTTC.

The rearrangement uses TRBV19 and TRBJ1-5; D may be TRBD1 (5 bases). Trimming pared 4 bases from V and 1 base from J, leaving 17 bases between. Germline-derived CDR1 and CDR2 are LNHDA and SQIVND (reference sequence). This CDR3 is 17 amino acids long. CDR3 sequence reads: CASSKIQESSSNQPQHF. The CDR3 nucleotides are TGTGCCAGTAGTAAAATACAGGAGTCCAGCAGCAATCAGCCCCAGCATTTT.

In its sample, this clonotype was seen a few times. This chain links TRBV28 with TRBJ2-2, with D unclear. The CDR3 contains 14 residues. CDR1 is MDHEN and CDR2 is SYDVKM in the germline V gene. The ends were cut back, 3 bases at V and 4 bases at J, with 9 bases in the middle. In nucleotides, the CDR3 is TGTGCCAGCAGTTTGTCACGTCCCACCGGGGAGCTGTTTTTT. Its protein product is CASSLSRPTGELFF.

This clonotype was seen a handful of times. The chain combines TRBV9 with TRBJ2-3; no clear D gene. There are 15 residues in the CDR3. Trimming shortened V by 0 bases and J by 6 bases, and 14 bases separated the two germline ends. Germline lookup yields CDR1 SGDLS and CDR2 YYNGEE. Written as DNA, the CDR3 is TGTGCCAGCAGCGTAGCTGGTAGTGCCAAGGATACGCAGTATTTT. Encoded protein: CASSVAGSAKDTQYF. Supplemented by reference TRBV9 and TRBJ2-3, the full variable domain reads DSGVTQTPKHLITATGQRVTLRCSPRSGDLSVYWYQQSLDQGLQFLIQYYNGEERAKGNILERFSAQQFPDLHSELNLSSLELGDSALYFCASSVAGSAKDTQYFGPGTRLTVL.

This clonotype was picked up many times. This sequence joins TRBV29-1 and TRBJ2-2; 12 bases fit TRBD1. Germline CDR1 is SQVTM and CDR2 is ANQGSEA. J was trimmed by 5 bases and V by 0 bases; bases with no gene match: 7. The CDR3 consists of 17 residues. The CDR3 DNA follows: TGCAGCGTTGAAGATCTTATGGGACAGGGGGCGACCGGGGAGCTGTTTTTT. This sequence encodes CSVEDLMGQGATGELFF.

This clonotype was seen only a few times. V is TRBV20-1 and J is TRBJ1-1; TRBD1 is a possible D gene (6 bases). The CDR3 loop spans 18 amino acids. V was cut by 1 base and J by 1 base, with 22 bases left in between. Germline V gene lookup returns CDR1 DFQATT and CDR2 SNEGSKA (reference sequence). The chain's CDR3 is CSARVPPKGQRRNTEAFF. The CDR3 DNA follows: TGCAGTGCTAGAGTCCCCCCAAAAGGACAGCGACGGAACACTGAAGCTTTCTTT.

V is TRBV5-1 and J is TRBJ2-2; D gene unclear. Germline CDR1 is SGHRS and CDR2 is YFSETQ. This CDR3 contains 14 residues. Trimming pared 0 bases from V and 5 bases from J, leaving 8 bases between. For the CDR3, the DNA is TGCGCCAGCAGCTTGGCCGATGGAACCGGGGAGCTGTTTTTT. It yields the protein CASSLADGTGELFF. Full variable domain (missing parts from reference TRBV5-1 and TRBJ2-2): KAGVTQTPRYLIKTRGQQVTLSCSPISGHRSVSWYQQTPGQGLQFLFEYFSETQRNKGNFPGRFSGRQFSNSRSEMNVSTLELGDSALYLCASSLADGTGELFFGEGSRLTVL.

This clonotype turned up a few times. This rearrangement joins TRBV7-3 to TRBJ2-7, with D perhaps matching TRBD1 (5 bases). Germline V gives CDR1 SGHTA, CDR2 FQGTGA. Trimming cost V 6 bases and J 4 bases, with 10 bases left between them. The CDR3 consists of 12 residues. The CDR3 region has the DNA TGTGCCAGCAGTCCACAGGTATACGAGCAGTACTTC. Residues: CASSPQVYEQYF.

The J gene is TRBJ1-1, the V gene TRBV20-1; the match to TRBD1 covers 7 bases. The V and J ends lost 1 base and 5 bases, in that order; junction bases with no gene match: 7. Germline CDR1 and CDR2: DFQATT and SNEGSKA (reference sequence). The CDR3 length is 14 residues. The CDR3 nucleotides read TGCAGTGCTAGAGCCGGGACAGCTTCGACTGAAGCTTTCTTT. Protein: CSARAGTASTEAFF.

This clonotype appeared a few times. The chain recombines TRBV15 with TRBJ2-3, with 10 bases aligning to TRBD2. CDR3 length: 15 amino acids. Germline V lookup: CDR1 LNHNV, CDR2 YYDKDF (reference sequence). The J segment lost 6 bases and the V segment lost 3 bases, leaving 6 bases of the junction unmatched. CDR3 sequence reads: CATSSGTSATDTQYF. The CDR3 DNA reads TGTGCCACCAGCAGCGGGACTAGCGCAACGGATACGCAGTATTTT.